A single sample gave rise to the 10 T cell receptor beta chains below, sequenced in a study of cytomegalovirus exposure and HLA in healthy donors. Sequencing was performed with immunoSEQ multiplex PCR; in TCRdb, only in-frame clones are kept and a portion is missing. This sample has 150,000 to 200,000 clones, with about 82% found just once. The sequenced sample consisted of PBMCs. These TCRs come from a man aged 25 to 40 in good health and CMV-seropositive.

V gene TRBV6-5 combines with J gene TRBJ2-3; 10 positions match TRBD1. Germline V gene lookup returns CDR1 MNHEY and CDR2 SVGAGI. With V trimmed by 6 bases and J by 6 bases, 9 bases remained unmatched. CDR3 size: 15 residues. In nucleotides, the CDR3 is TGTGCCAGCAGGGGCCGGGACAGGGGCGACGATACGCAGTATTTT. This encodes CASRGRDRGDDTQYF.

V gene TRBV6-1 combines with J gene TRBJ2-1, with 7 bases identical to TRBD1. With 10 bases clipped from V and 2 bases from J, the junction kept 11 bases outside the gene matches. This CDR3 spans 15 amino acids. CDR1 is MNHNS and CDR2 is SASEGT in the germline V gene. CDR3 region: CATDPKGAAYNEQFF. The CDR3 DNA follows: TGTGCCACCGATCCTAAGGGGGCTGCCTACAATGAGCAGTTCTTC.

CDR3 DNA sequence: TGCGCCAGCAGCCAACCAACTAGCGGGGGGGCCGGTGGCACAGATACGCAGTATTTT. Residues: CASSQPTSGGAGGTDTQYF. The V gene is TRBV4-3, the J gene TRBJ2-3; 13 nucleotides match TRBD2. With 2 bases clipped from V and 1 base from J, the junction kept 9 bases outside the gene matches. The CDR3 is 19 amino acids. The germline V gene has CDR1 LGHNA and CDR2 YSLEER.

The CDR3 reads CASSPGSHEQYF. CDR3 sequence (DNA): TGTGCCAGCAGTCCGGGGAGCCACGAGCAGTACTTC. The chain has TRBV6-5 and TRBJ2-7; a possible D gene is TRBD2 (5 bases). The germline V gene has CDR1 MNHEY and CDR2 SVGAGI. The CDR3 has 12 residues. V lost 5 bases to trimming and J lost 5 bases, with 10 bases between them.

This chain links TRBV5-4 with TRBJ2-1, with D tentatively TRBD2 (5 bases). Germline V gene data show CDR1 as SGHNT and CDR2 as YYREEE (reference sequence). There are 12 residues in the CDR3. Trimming took off 2 bases at V and 6 bases at J, with 6 bases between the two ends. The CDR3: CASSLGLNEQFF. DNA of the CDR3: TGTGCCAGCAGCTTAGGACTCAATGAGCAGTTCTTC.

The chain carries TRBV6-1 and TRBJ1-3; D gene uncertain. The germline V gene encodes CDR1 MNHNS and CDR2 SASEGT. This CDR3 comprises 16 residues. Trimming stripped 3 bases from V and 4 bases from J, with 16 bases between. The CDR3 region is CASSDLLTVEGNTIYF. The DNA for the CDR3 is TGTGCCAGCAGTGACTTGCTGACTGTGGAGGGAAACACCATATATTTT.

This clone was seen a handful of times. The chain has TRBV7-9 and TRBJ1-6; D possibly corresponds to TRBD1 (5 bases). CDR3 size: 15 residues. With 6 bases removed from V and 5 bases from J, the gap between germline ends came to 14 bases. Germline V gene data show CDR1 as SEHNR and CDR2 as FQNEAQ (reference sequence). The chain's CDR3 is CASRGWVRDNSPLHF. The CDR3 DNA reads as TGTGCCAGCAGGGGTTGGGTCAGGGATAATTCACCCCTCCACTTT.

The chain carries TRBV7-9 and TRBJ2-3, with TRBD1 as a possible D gene (5 bases). The germline gives CDR1 SEHNR, CDR2 FQNEAQ (reference sequence). V gave up 6 bases and J gave up 2 bases, with 21 bases separating them. CDR3 length equals 17 residues. CDR3 sequence (DNA): TGTGCCAGCAGGGGTGGGGTTGGACACACGAACACAGATACGCAGTATTTT. Its protein product is CASRGGVGHTNTDTQYF.

The gene calls are TRBV9 and TRBJ2-7, with TRBD1 matching over 7 bases. Germline loops: CDR1 SGDLS, CDR2 YYNGEE. This CDR3 is 16 amino acids long. V lost 4 bases and J lost 1; bases outside the gene matches: 11. The CDR3 loop is CASSPTSRTGSYEQYF. In nucleotides, the CDR3 is TGTGCCAGCAGCCCGACATCCCGGACAGGATCCTACGAGCAGTACTTC. The full variable domain, its missing parts supplied by reference TRBV9 and TRBJ2-7, is DSGVTQTPKHLITATGQRVTLRCSPRSGDLSVYWYQQSLDQGLQFLIQYYNGEERAKGNILERFSAQQFPDLHSELNLSSLELGDSALYFCASSPTSRTGSYEQYFGPGTRLTVT.

The chain has TRBV7-9 and TRBJ2-5, with no clear D. This CDR3 has 14 residues. Deletions cut 3 bases from V and 4 bases from J, with 12 bases between. Germline V gene lookup returns CDR1 SEHNR and CDR2 FQNEAQ (reference sequence). This CDR3 reads CASSFSVPVETQYF. The CDR3 DNA reads as TGTGCCAGCAGCTTTTCCGTCCCAGTAGAGACCCAGTACTTC.